The present entry profiles one TCR beta chain with its context. The data derive from a study of blood T cell repertoires in COVID-19. Individuals in the exposed group had encountered a COVID-19 case within 2 weeks preceding study entry. Repertoires were generated with immunoSEQ multiplex PCR, while TCRdb's copy carries only in-frame clones and drops some. This table holds 400,000 to 500,000 clones, approximately 91% found once. There are 17 residues in the CDR3. Trimming at V came to 1 base and at J to 5 bases, leaving 12 bases not matched to a gene. Germline CDR1 reads LGHNA; CDR2 reads YSLEER. The chain uses TRBV4-3 and TRBJ2-5; TRBD2 agrees at 8 bases. This clonotype originated in a woman under 30 who had been exposed to COVID-19. Sequencing was performed on PBMCs or T cells enriched from blood (not recorded which). Written as DNA, the CDR3 is TGCGCCAGCAGCCAAGCACCCCTGAGCGGGGGCGGGGAGACCCAGTACTTC. Protein product: CASSQAPLSGGGETQYF.